This note documents a single TCR beta chain sequence. Under the authors' procedure: Quantification of nucleated cells was approximated via reference gene primer amplification. Sequenced by immunoSEQ multiplex PCR; TCRdb stores in-frame clones only, minus some. The D gene and trimming were derived from the DNA, and the V and J assignments and clone size from that table. The sample has hundreds of thousands of clones, under 95% seen once; the top ten hold around 2.6%. This sample was taken from a study of blood T cell repertoires in COVID-19. Overall study context: From T cells, B-cell-depleted T cells, or PBMCs came the material, which was cDNA or gDNA.

Recruits, aged roughly 18 to 95 years, lived in 25 or so US areas. This CDR3 is 17 amino acids long. Per germline, CDR1 MDHEN and CDR2 SYDVKM. With V trimmed by 5 bases and J by 3 bases, 12 bases remained unmatched. The genes are TRBV28 and TRBJ1-2; 10 bases are a match to TRBD1. The receptor was derived from a man aged 55 to 70 who had recovered from COVID-19. What was sequenced was PBMCs or T cells enriched from blood (not recorded which). The CDR3 region is CASSLSRRGTGDYGYTF. The CDR3 DNA follows: TGTGCCAGCAGTCTTTCGAGACGAGGGACAGGGGACTATGGCTACACCTTC.